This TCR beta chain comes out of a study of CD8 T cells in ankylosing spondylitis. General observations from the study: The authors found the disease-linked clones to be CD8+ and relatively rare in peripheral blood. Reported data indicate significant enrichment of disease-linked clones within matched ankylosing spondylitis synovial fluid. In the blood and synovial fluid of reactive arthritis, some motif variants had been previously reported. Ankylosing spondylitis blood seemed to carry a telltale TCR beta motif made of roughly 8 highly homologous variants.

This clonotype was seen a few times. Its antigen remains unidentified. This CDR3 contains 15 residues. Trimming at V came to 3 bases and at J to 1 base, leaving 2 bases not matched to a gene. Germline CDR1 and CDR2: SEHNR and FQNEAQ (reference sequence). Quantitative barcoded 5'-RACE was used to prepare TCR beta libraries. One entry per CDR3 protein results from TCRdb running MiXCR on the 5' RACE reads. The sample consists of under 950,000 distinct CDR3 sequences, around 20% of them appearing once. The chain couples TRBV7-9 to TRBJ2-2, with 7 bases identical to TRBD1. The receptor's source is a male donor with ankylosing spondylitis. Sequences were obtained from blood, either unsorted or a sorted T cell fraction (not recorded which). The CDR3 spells CASSLDRLNTGELFF. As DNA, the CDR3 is TGTGCCAGCAGCTTGGACAGGTTGAACACCGGGGAGCTGTTTTTT.